The sequence of this T cell receptor beta chain was determined in a study of blood T cell repertoires in COVID-19. Study as a whole: Samples came from the United States, Italy and Spain, spanning acute and convalescent COVID-19. Sources were T cells, B-cell-depleted T cells, or PBMCs; the material itself was cDNA or gDNA.

As concerns this clone: At the DNA level, this CDR3 is encoded by other sequences in the same sample as well.

In the original processing: The assay estimated nucleated cells by amplifying reference gene primers. TCRdb keeps only in-frame clones here, not all; method: immunoSEQ multiplex PCR. V, J and clone size were drawn from that table, and D and trimming were deduced from the DNA. Of 140,000 or so clones listed, around 90% are singletons. This CDR3 region has 14 residues. Per the germline V gene, CDR1 is MGHDK and CDR2 is SYGVNS. V was trimmed by 4 bases and J by 0 bases, leaving 7 bases between them. This clonotype was sampled from a woman between 45 and 60 years old with acute or convalescent COVID-19. This chain uses TRBV25-1 with TRBJ1-3; D unresolved. The sequencing sample was made of peripheral blood. CDR3 bases: TGTGCCAGCAGTGTTAGCGGCTCTGGAAACACCATATATTTT. As protein: CASSVSGSGNTIYF.